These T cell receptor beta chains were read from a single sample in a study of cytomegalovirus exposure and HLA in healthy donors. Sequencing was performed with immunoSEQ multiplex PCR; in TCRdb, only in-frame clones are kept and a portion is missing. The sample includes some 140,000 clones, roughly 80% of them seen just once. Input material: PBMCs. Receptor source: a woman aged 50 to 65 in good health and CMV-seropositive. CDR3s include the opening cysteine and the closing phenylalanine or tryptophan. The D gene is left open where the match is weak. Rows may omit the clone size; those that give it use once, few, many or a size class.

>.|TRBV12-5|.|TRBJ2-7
CASGLLSSEQYF
TGTGCTAGTGGTTTACTCTCTTCCGAGCAGTACTTC
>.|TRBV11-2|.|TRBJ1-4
CASSASGLANEKLFF
TGTGCCAGCAGCGCCTCAGGGTTGGCTAATGAAAAACTGTTTTTT
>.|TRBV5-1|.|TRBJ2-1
CASSLSGGDDEQFF
TGCGCCAGCAGCTTGTCTGGCGGGGATGATGAGCAGTTCTTC
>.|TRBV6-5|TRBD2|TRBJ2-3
CASSYSAGEGTDTQYF
TGTGCCAGCAGTTACTCAGCGGGGGAAGGCACAGATACGCAGTATTTT
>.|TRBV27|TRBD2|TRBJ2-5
CASSWERGGQETQYF
TGTGCCAGCAGTTGGGAGCGGGGGGGGCAAGAGACCCAGTACTTC
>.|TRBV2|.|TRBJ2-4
CAREKNGRGNIQYF
TGTGCCAGGGAAAAAAATGGCAGGGGAAACATTCAGTACTTC
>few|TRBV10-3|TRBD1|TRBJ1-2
CAITRGTGEPNYGYTF
TGTGCCATCACCCGAGGGACAGGCGAGCCGAACTATGGCTACACCTTC
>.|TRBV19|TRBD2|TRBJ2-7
CASSTGRGPYEQYF
TGTGCCAGTAGTACTGGGAGGGGACCCTACGAGCAGTACTTC
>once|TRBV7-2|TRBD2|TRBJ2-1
CASSLISGAATQFF
TGTGCCAGCAGCCTCATTAGCGGGGCCGCTACTCAGTTCTTC
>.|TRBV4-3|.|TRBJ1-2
CASSPGTGGAESYTF
TGCGCCAGCAGCCCAGGGACGGGGGGCGCGGAAAGCTACACCTTC
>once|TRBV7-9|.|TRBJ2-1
CASSANKEHNEQFF
TGTGCCAGCAGCGCAAACAAGGAGCACAATGAGCAGTTCTTC
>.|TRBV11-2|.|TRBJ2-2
CASSSNARTGELFF
TGTGCCAGCAGCTCCAACGCTCGGACCGGGGAGCTGTTTTTT
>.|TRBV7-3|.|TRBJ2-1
CASSLSGSSYNEQFF
TGTGCCAGCAGCTTAAGTGGGAGCTCCTACAATGAGCAGTTCTTC
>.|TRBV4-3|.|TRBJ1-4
CASSQDRIRGADEKLFF
TGCGCCAGCAGCCAAGATCGTATAAGAGGAGCCGATGAAAAACTGTTTTTT
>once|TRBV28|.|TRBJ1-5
CASRWGAGNQPQHF
TGTGCCAGCAGATGGGGCGCGGGCAATCAGCCCCAGCATTTT
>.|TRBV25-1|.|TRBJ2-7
CASRQGGVGEQYF
TGTGCCAGCAGACAGGGGGGGGTCGGCGAGCAGTACTTC
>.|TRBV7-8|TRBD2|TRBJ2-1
CASSLGLAGGNEQFF
TGTGCCAGCAGCTTAGGGCTAGCGGGGGGGAATGAGCAGTTCTTC
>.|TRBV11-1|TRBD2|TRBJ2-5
CASSFERGTETQYF
TGTGCCAGCAGCTTTGAGCGGGGAACAGAGACCCAGTACTTC
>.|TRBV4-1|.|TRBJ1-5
CASSQVWEYSNQPQHF
TGCGCCAGCAGCCAAGTATGGGAGTATAGCAATCAGCCCCAGCATTTT
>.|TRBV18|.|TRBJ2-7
CASSPAQLHEQYF
TGTGCCAGCTCACCGGCACAGTTGCACGAGCAGTACTTC
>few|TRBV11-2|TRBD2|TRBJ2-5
CASSLVVSGGQETQYF
TGTGCCAGCAGCTTAGTAGTTAGCGGGGGACAAGAGACCCAGTACTTC
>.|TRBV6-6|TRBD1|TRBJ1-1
CASSYPSGTGGNEAFF
TGTGCCAGCAGTTACCCCTCCGGGACAGGGGGGAATGAAGCTTTCTTT
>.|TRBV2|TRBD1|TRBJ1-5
CASLGQGVGGNQPQHF
TGTGCCAGCCTGGGACAGGGAGTTGGAGGCAATCAGCCCCAGCATTTT
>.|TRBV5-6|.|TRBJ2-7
CASRTGVGYEQYF
TGTGCCAGCAGGACGGGGGTTGGGTACGAGCAGTACTTC
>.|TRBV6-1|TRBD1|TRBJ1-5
CASSEGQADLGAQHF
TGTGCCAGCAGTGAGGGACAGGCGGACCTTGGGGCCCAGCATTTT
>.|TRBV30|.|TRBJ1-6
CAWSLREDSSLHF
TGTGCCTGGAGTTTAAGGGAGGATTCTTCCCTCCACTTT
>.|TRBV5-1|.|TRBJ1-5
CASSSGTSNQPQHF
TGCGCCAGCAGCTCGGGGACAAGCAATCAGCCCCAGCATTTT
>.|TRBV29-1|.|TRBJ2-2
CSVVSGAGELFF
TGCAGCGTTGTTTCGGGGGCCGGGGAGCTGTTTTTT
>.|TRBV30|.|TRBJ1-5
CAWSSFNQPQHF
TGTGCCTGGAGTTCCTTCAATCAGCCCCAGCATTTT
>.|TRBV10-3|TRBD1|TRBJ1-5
CAMGQGDQPQHF
TGTGCTATGGGACAGGGGGATCAGCCCCAGCATTTT
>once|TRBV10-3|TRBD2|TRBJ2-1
CAIRGGDLAFNEQFF
TGTGCCATCAGGGGAGGGGACCTCGCGTTTAATGAGCAGTTCTTC
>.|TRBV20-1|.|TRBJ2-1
CSASLRNEQFF
TGCAGTGCTAGTCTGCGCAATGAGCAGTTCTTC
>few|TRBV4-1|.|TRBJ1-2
CASSQESSQGRGYTF
TGCGCCAGCAGCCAAGAATCCTCCCAGGGTCGCGGCTACACCTTC
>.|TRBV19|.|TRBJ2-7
CASSMSTYEQYF
TGTGCCAGTAGTATGTCTACCTACGAGCAGTACTTC
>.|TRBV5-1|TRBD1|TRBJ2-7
CASSFPTGAGSYEQYF
TGCGCCAGCAGCTTCCCGACAGGGGCGGGATCCTACGAGCAGTACTTC
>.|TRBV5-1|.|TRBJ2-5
CASSLSGPPDQETQYF
TGCGCCAGCAGCCTATCGGGTCCTCCTGACCAAGAGACCCAGTACTTC
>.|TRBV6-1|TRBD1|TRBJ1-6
CASSRGQAYNSPLHF
TGTGCCAGCAGCAGGGGGCAGGCCTATAATTCACCCCTCCACTTT
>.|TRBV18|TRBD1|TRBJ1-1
CASSPRGQYTEAFF
TGTGCCAGCTCACCCAGGGGGCAGTACACTGAAGCTTTCTTT
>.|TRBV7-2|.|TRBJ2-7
CASSLVREGEQYF
TGTGCCAGCAGCTTAGTGAGAGAGGGCGAGCAGTACTTC
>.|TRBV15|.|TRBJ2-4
CATSRGGAREWF
TGTGCCACCAGCAGGGGAGGAGCTAGAGAATGGTTC
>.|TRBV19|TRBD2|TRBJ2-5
CASSPGTSWLQETQYF
TGTGCCAGTAGCCCCGGGACTAGCTGGCTCCAAGAGACCCAGTACTTC
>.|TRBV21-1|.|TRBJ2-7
CASSKRDCAFLGEQYF
TGTGCCAGCAGCAAAAGGGACTGTGCGTTTCTCGGCGAGCAGTACTTC
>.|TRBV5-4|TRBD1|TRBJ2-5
CASSTGATEWETQYF
TGTGCCAGCAGTACAGGGGCGACCGAGTGGGAGACCCAGTACTTC
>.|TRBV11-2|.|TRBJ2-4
CASSSPGLQRVKNIQYF
TGTGCCAGCAGCTCACCCGGTCTTCAGCGAGTCAAAAACATTCAGTACTTC
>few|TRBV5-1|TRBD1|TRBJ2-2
CASSSTGGPGELFF
TGCGCCAGCAGCTCCACAGGGGGCCCCGGGGAGCTGTTTTTT
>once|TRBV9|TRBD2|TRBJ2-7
CASSVDPQGGGESYEQYF
TGTGCCAGCAGCGTAGATCCCCAGGGCGGGGGAGAGTCCTACGAGCAGTACTTC
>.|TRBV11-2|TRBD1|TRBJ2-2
CASSSTGGNTGELFF
TGTGCCAGCAGCTCCACAGGGGGTAACACCGGGGAGCTGTTTTTT
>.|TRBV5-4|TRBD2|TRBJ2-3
CASSPTSGGRGDTQYF
TGTGCCAGCAGCCCTACTAGCGGGGGGCGGGGAGATACGCAGTATTTT
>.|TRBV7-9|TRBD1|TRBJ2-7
CASSLFGGGQGTWEQYF
TGTGCCAGCAGCTTATTCGGGGGAGGACAGGGGACGTGGGAGCAGTACTTC
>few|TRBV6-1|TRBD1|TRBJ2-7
CASSGTGTGGKYEQYF
TGTGCCAGCAGTGGGACCGGGACAGGGGGCAAGTACGAGCAGTACTTC